The rows below give T cell receptor beta chains drawn from one sample of a study of CD8+ T cells in alopecia areata. Sequencing was performed with immunoSEQ multiplex PCR; in TCRdb, only in-frame clones are kept and a portion is missing. The profile covers around 200,000 clones, with roughly three fifths appearing a single time and roughly 12% taken by the ten largest. The sample was CD8+ T cells sorted from blood, taken at week 24, from a patient treated with tofacitinib. Receptor source: a human donor with alopecia areata. Each CDR3 is given with its conserved first and last residue. Each record gives: D gene, J gene, V gene, clone size, CDR3 DNA, CDR3 protein. A D gene is named only where the DNA matches it firmly. Some rows mark clone size as missing; the rest say once, few, many or name a class of expanded clone.

d_call: -; j_call: TRBJ1-2; v_call: TRBV29-1; clone_size: -; cdr3_nt: TGCAGCGTTGAGCAGGGGAACTATGGCTACACCTTC; cdr3_aa: CSVEQGNYGYTF
d_call: TRBD1; j_call: TRBJ1-2; v_call: TRBV4-1; clone_size: once; cdr3_nt: TGCGCCAGCAGCCTCCGGGACAGGGCCCCTACTAGCTATGGCTACACCTTC; cdr3_aa: CASSLRDRAPTSYGYTF
d_call: TRBD2; j_call: TRBJ2-7; v_call: TRBV19; clone_size: few; cdr3_nt: TGTGCCACTAAGACTAGCGGGTTCTCCTACGAGCAGTACTTC; cdr3_aa: CATKTSGFSYEQYF
d_call: -; j_call: TRBJ1-4; v_call: TRBV4-1; clone_size: -; cdr3_nt: TGCGCCAGCAGCCAAGATCGATGGGACATTGATGAAGAACTGTTTTTT; cdr3_aa: CASSQDRWDIDEELFF
d_call: -; j_call: TRBJ2-1; v_call: TRBV5-6; clone_size: -; cdr3_nt: TGTGCCAGCAGCTTGGTAACCGGGGAGAGCCCCTACAATGAGCAGTTCTTC; cdr3_aa: CASSLVTGESPYNEQFF
d_call: -; j_call: TRBJ2-7; v_call: TRBV7-8; clone_size: -; cdr3_nt: TGTGCCAGCAGCTTATCGGGCCACCCGCGACACGAGCAGTACTTC; cdr3_aa: CASSLSGHPRHEQYF
d_call: -; j_call: TRBJ1-5; v_call: TRBV5-4; clone_size: -; cdr3_nt: TGTGCCAGCAGCCCGGGACCAACAGGGACTAGAGAGCCCCAGCATTTT; cdr3_aa: CASSPGPTGTREPQHF
d_call: -; j_call: TRBJ1-1; v_call: TRBV10-3; clone_size: few; cdr3_nt: TGTGCCATCAGTGAGTTGGGGGTCGCTGAAGCTTTCTTT; cdr3_aa: CAISELGVAEAFF
d_call: TRBD1; j_call: TRBJ2-3; v_call: TRBV29-1; clone_size: -; cdr3_nt: TGCAGCGTTATTTGGACAGGGTTGACAGATACGCAGTATTTT; cdr3_aa: CSVIWTGLTDTQYF
d_call: TRBD1; j_call: TRBJ2-5; v_call: TRBV13; clone_size: -; cdr3_nt: TGTGCCAGCAGCCGGACAGGGTGGCAAGAGACCCAGTACTTC; cdr3_aa: CASSRTGWQETQYF
d_call: -; j_call: TRBJ2-1; v_call: TRBV6-5; clone_size: once; cdr3_nt: TGTGCCAGCAGCCCGGCGAATGAGCAGTTCTTC; cdr3_aa: CASSPANEQFF
d_call: -; j_call: TRBJ2-1; v_call: TRBV4-1; clone_size: -; cdr3_nt: TGCGCCAGCAGCCGAGTCTCCCTGCTTAGGACCGCATGGGAGCAGTTCTTC; cdr3_aa: CASSRVSLLRTAWEQFF
d_call: TRBD1; j_call: TRBJ2-3; v_call: TRBV4-1; clone_size: -; cdr3_nt: TGCGCCAGCAGCCAAGGGACAGGGAACACAGATACGCAGTATTTT; cdr3_aa: CASSQGTGNTDTQYF
d_call: -; j_call: TRBJ1-5; v_call: TRBV5-6; clone_size: -; cdr3_nt: TGTGCCAGCAGCAGCCAACGAGGGAGCAATCAGCCCCAGCATTTT; cdr3_aa: CASSSQRGSNQPQHF
d_call: -; j_call: TRBJ2-1; v_call: TRBV2; clone_size: few; cdr3_nt: TGTGCCAGCAGTGGGCGACAGCGTAAGACATACAATGAGCAGTTCTTC; cdr3_aa: CASSGRQRKTYNEQFF
d_call: TRBD1; j_call: TRBJ2-7; v_call: TRBV4-1; clone_size: few; cdr3_nt: TGCGCCAGCAGCCCGATATCCGGGACAGGGGGCTACGAGCAGTACTTC; cdr3_aa: CASSPISGTGGYEQYF
d_call: -; j_call: TRBJ1-5; v_call: TRBV30; clone_size: -; cdr3_nt: TGTGCCTGGAGTAGGTCGATTTCGGGCAATCAGCCCCAGCATTTT; cdr3_aa: CAWSRSISGNQPQHF
d_call: -; j_call: TRBJ2-7; v_call: TRBV5-1; clone_size: -; cdr3_nt: TGCGCCAGCAGAAGGTCGGGACCCCCCTACGAGCAGTACTTC; cdr3_aa: CASRRSGPPYEQYF
d_call: -; j_call: TRBJ2-3; v_call: TRBV11-2; clone_size: -; cdr3_nt: TGTGCCAGCAGCTTCAGGGCGGACTTCACAGATACGCAGTATTTT; cdr3_aa: CASSFRADFTDTQYF
d_call: -; j_call: TRBJ1-6; v_call: TRBV2; clone_size: once; cdr3_nt: TGTGCCAGCAGTTTAACACAGCCGAGTTACTATAATTCACCCCTCCACTTT; cdr3_aa: CASSLTQPSYYNSPLHF
d_call: -; j_call: TRBJ1-2; v_call: TRBV29-1; clone_size: -; cdr3_nt: TGCAGCGTTGAAGATAGAGGGTATGGCTACACCTTC; cdr3_aa: CSVEDRGYGYTF
d_call: -; j_call: TRBJ2-1; v_call: TRBV15; clone_size: -; cdr3_nt: TGTGCCACCAAGAGTCCCGGGACCACCGAGAGGAATGAGCAGTTCTTC; cdr3_aa: CATKSPGTTERNEQFF
d_call: -; j_call: TRBJ2-7; v_call: TRBV19; clone_size: few; cdr3_nt: TGTGCCAGTAGTACTACACTGTCCTACGAGCAGTACTTC; cdr3_aa: CASSTTLSYEQYF
d_call: -; j_call: TRBJ2-4; v_call: TRBV5-5; clone_size: -; cdr3_nt: TGTGCCAGCAGCTCCAACCCTCGGACGGTACCTATAGCCAAAAACATTCAGTACTTC; cdr3_aa: CASSSNPRTVPIAKNIQYF
d_call: TRBD1; j_call: TRBJ1-1; v_call: TRBV5-1; clone_size: -; cdr3_nt: TGCGCCAGCAGCTCGGACAGGGGAATGAACACTGAAGCTTTCTTT; cdr3_aa: CASSSDRGMNTEAFF
d_call: -; j_call: TRBJ2-3; v_call: TRBV13; clone_size: -; cdr3_nt: TGTGCCAGCAGCTCACAGGCCGAGGAAGATACGCAGTATTTT; cdr3_aa: CASSSQAEEDTQYF
d_call: TRBD1; j_call: TRBJ1-1; v_call: TRBV6-5; clone_size: -; cdr3_nt: TGTGCCAGCAGCTTCGAGGGGGCTAACACTGAAGCTTTCTTT; cdr3_aa: CASSFEGANTEAFF
d_call: -; j_call: TRBJ1-2; v_call: TRBV11-2; clone_size: -; cdr3_nt: TGTGCCAGCAGCTTAGGACAGTTCTATGGCTACACCTTC; cdr3_aa: CASSLGQFYGYTF
d_call: -; j_call: TRBJ2-1; v_call: TRBV7-9; clone_size: -; cdr3_nt: TGTGCCAGCAGCTCCAACCGGGACAAGATCAATGAGCAGTTCTTC; cdr3_aa: CASSSNRDKINEQFF
d_call: -; j_call: TRBJ2-1; v_call: TRBV30; clone_size: -; cdr3_nt: TGTGCCTGGAGCGGAAACAATGAGCAGTTCTTC; cdr3_aa: CAWSGNNEQFF
d_call: TRBD1; j_call: TRBJ2-7; v_call: TRBV9; clone_size: -; cdr3_nt: TGTGCCAGCAGCGCCCCGGACAGGGGTTACGAGCAGTACTTC; cdr3_aa: CASSAPDRGYEQYF
d_call: -; j_call: TRBJ1-2; v_call: TRBV7-9; clone_size: many; cdr3_nt: TGTGCCAGCAGCCGACTACCGACAGGTACCGGGCCTGGCTACACCTTC; cdr3_aa: CASSRLPTGTGPGYTF
d_call: TRBD1; j_call: TRBJ2-3; v_call: TRBV9; clone_size: -; cdr3_nt: TGTGCCAGCAGCGTCCAGGGGGCGCTGGCAGATACGCAGTATTTT; cdr3_aa: CASSVQGALADTQYF
d_call: -; j_call: TRBJ1-1; v_call: TRBV5-1; clone_size: -; cdr3_nt: TGCGCCAGCAGCGAGAGGTTCGCGGGGGGAACTGAAGCTTTCTTT; cdr3_aa: CASSERFAGGTEAFF
d_call: -; j_call: TRBJ2-2; v_call: TRBV30; clone_size: -; cdr3_nt: TGTGCCTGGAGTAGCACAGGGACCGGGGAGCTGTTTTTT; cdr3_aa: CAWSSTGTGELFF
d_call: TRBD1; j_call: TRBJ1-1; v_call: TRBV30; clone_size: -; cdr3_nt: TGTGCCTGGAGTGTAGGGGGCCTCACTGAAGCTTTCTTT; cdr3_aa: CAWSVGGLTEAFF
d_call: TRBD2; j_call: TRBJ2-7; v_call: TRBV4-2; clone_size: -; cdr3_nt: TGTGCCAGCAGCCAGGAAACTAGCGGAACATCCTACGAGCAGTACTTC; cdr3_aa: CASSQETSGTSYEQYF
d_call: -; j_call: TRBJ1-5; v_call: TRBV7-8; clone_size: -; cdr3_nt: TGTGCCAGCAGCTTAGATGTCAGCAATCAGCCCCAGCATTTT; cdr3_aa: CASSLDVSNQPQHF
d_call: -; j_call: TRBJ2-2; v_call: TRBV11-2; clone_size: -; cdr3_nt: TGTGCCAGCAGCTCCGTACTGCAGGGAAGCGACACCGGGGAGCTGTTTTTT; cdr3_aa: CASSSVLQGSDTGELFF
d_call: TRBD2; j_call: TRBJ2-7; v_call: TRBV6-1; clone_size: -; cdr3_nt: TGTGCCAGCGCGGGGGATCGTTACGAGCAGTACTTC; cdr3_aa: CASAGDRYEQYF
d_call: TRBD1; j_call: TRBJ1-2; v_call: TRBV6-5; clone_size: few; cdr3_nt: TGTGCCAGCAGTTACGGGACAGTCTATGGCTACACCTTC; cdr3_aa: CASSYGTVYGYTF
d_call: -; j_call: TRBJ2-3; v_call: TRBV4-1; clone_size: -; cdr3_nt: TGCGCCAGCAGCCAAGACCCGGGGGATACGCAGTATTTT; cdr3_aa: CASSQDPGDTQYF
d_call: TRBD1; j_call: TRBJ1-2; v_call: TRBV7-2; clone_size: few; cdr3_nt: TGTGCCAGCAGCTCAGACAGGGAGGAGGGCTATGGCTACACCTTC; cdr3_aa: CASSSDREEGYGYTF
d_call: TRBD2; j_call: TRBJ2-7; v_call: TRBV29-1; clone_size: -; cdr3_nt: TGCAGCACCACTCGGGAGGGCGAGCAGTACTTC; cdr3_aa: CSTTREGEQYF
d_call: -; j_call: TRBJ2-7; v_call: TRBV13; clone_size: once; cdr3_nt: TGTGCCAGCAGCTTAGAGGCCGGAAACTACGAGCAGTACTTC; cdr3_aa: CASSLEAGNYEQYF
d_call: -; j_call: TRBJ2-6; v_call: TRBV6-5; clone_size: once; cdr3_nt: TGTGCCAGCAAAACTGGGGCCAACGTCCTGACTTTC; cdr3_aa: CASKTGANVLTF
d_call: -; j_call: TRBJ2-7; v_call: TRBV11-3; clone_size: -; cdr3_nt: TGTGCCAGCAGCTTAGTATGGACCGAGCAGTACTTC; cdr3_aa: CASSLVWTEQYF
d_call: -; j_call: TRBJ1-1; v_call: TRBV5-6; clone_size: -; cdr3_nt: TGTGCCAGCAGCTCGACAGGCTGGACTGAAGCTTTCTTT; cdr3_aa: CASSSTGWTEAFF
d_call: -; j_call: TRBJ2-2; v_call: TRBV12-5; clone_size: -; cdr3_nt: TGTGCTGGGGGTTACCGGACCGGGGAGCTGTTTTTT; cdr3_aa: CAGGYRTGELFF
d_call: -; j_call: TRBJ1-2; v_call: TRBV29-1; clone_size: few; cdr3_nt: TGCAGCGTTGATTGGATCGATAACTATGGCTACACCTTC; cdr3_aa: CSVDWIDNYGYTF
d_call: TRBD1; j_call: TRBJ2-3; v_call: TRBV9; clone_size: -; cdr3_nt: TGTGCCAGCAGCGCGGTGGACAGGGCTACAGATACGCAGTATTTT; cdr3_aa: CASSAVDRATDTQYF
d_call: -; j_call: TRBJ2-1; v_call: TRBV6-5; clone_size: -; cdr3_nt: TGTGCCAGCAGTGGTACAGGCCTAGCCTACAATGAGCAGTTCTTC; cdr3_aa: CASSGTGLAYNEQFF
d_call: TRBD2; j_call: TRBJ2-7; v_call: TRBV4-2; clone_size: -; cdr3_nt: TGTGCCAGCAGCCAGACTAGCGGGGGGTCTCCGGTAGAGCAGTACTTC; cdr3_aa: CASSQTSGGSPVEQYF
d_call: TRBD2; j_call: TRBJ2-3; v_call: TRBV15; clone_size: -; cdr3_nt: TGTGCCACCAGCACCCGGACTAGCGGCACAGATACGCAGTATTTT; cdr3_aa: CATSTRTSGTDTQYF
d_call: -; j_call: TRBJ1-2; v_call: TRBV2; clone_size: -; cdr3_nt: TGTGCCAGCAGTGAAACTCTATATGGCTACACCTTC; cdr3_aa: CASSETLYGYTF
d_call: -; j_call: TRBJ1-2; v_call: TRBV2; clone_size: -; cdr3_nt: TGTGCCAGCATTCCCGCAGGGGCGAGTTATGGCTACACCTTC; cdr3_aa: CASIPAGASYGYTF
d_call: TRBD1; j_call: TRBJ2-1; v_call: TRBV15; clone_size: -; cdr3_nt: TGTGCCACCAGCAGAGTCGGGACAGGGTCCAATGAGCAGTTCTTC; cdr3_aa: CATSRVGTGSNEQFF
d_call: TRBD2; j_call: TRBJ2-3; v_call: TRBV11-2; clone_size: few; cdr3_nt: TGTGCCAGCAGCTTAGGTGGGAGGGTCGGGGATACGCAGTATTTT; cdr3_aa: CASSLGGRVGDTQYF
d_call: -; j_call: TRBJ2-7; v_call: TRBV2; clone_size: -; cdr3_nt: TGTGCCAGCAGTGATACCTACGAGCAGTACTTC; cdr3_aa: CASSDTYEQYF